The 19 T cell receptor beta chains below all came from one sample that was sequenced in a study of tumor and adjacent non-tumor tissue in lung cancer. The template was RNA from unsorted bulk tissue. This non-tumor lung sample came from over 3 cm beyond the tumor edge. Three rounds of nested PCR, following a modified ARM-PCR protocol, produced the TCRbeta library. TCRdb re-derived calls from the multiplex PCR reads in MiXCR, one entry per CDR3 protein. Of 70,000 to 90,000 distinct CDR3 sequences in the sample, around 65% were seen once. The sample was distant non-tumor lung tissue. The receptors originated from a woman in her fifties or sixties with non-small cell lung cancer.

On this clonotype: Mismatch with germline at one junction end may stem from a read error. V is TRBV6-1 and J is TRBJ2-1; no definite D call. Germline V gives CDR1 MNHNS, CDR2 SASEGT. This CDR3 contains 16 residues. The chain's CDR3 is CASSEEWWTSYDEQFF. The CDR3 DNA sequence: TGTGCCAGCAGTGAAGAATGGTGGACCTCCTACGATGAGCAGTTCTTC.

Regarding this clonotype: A read error may be the cause here, since a much bigger clone is one base away. The rearrangement uses TRBV4-2 and TRBJ1-2; D call uncertain. The CDR3 spans 13 residues. The V gene lost 1 base and the J gene lost 8 bases, with 11 bases spanning the gap. CDR1 and CDR2 from the germline V gene are LGHNA and YNFKEQ. CDR3 bases: TGTGCCAGCAGCCAAGGGGGAGGTCAGGGCTACACCTTC. Amino acid sequence: CASSQGGGQGYTF.

To note about this clonotype: A read error is likely, as this CDR3 ends without the conserved phenylalanine or tryptophan. The chain employs TRBV28 and TRBJ2-1; D may be TRBD1 (5 bases). Germline loops: CDR1 MDHEN, CDR2 SYDVKM. The CDR3 spans 15 residues. The germline V and J ends were trimmed by 8 bases and 1 base, with 15 bases remaining between them. The CDR3 protein is CASRRQGGSYNEQFS. In DNA form, the CDR3 reads TGTGCCAGCCGGCGGCAGGGTGGATCCTACAATGAGCAGTTCTCC.

The V and J genes are TRBV7-2 and TRBJ2-3, with 8 positions matching TRBD1. CDR1 is SGHTA and CDR2 is FQGNSA in the germline V gene. Trimming cost V 7 bases and J 11 bases; bases outside gene matches: 8. The CDR3 runs 12 residues. The CDR3 spells CASNQGAAWQYF. The CDR3 region has the DNA TGTGCCAGCAACCAGGGGGCGGCTTGGCAGTATTTT.

Points on this clonotype: One end of the junction is discordant with germline, which a read error may explain. The chain carries TRBV6-5 and TRBJ1-5; the D gene is possibly TRBD1 (5 bases). CDR3 length equals 15 residues. Germline V CDR1 and CDR2: MNHEY, SVGAGI. In DNA form, the CDR3 reads TGTGTCAGCAATTACTCGTCAGGGTCTCGGCAGCCCCAGCATTTT. It translates to CVSNYSSGSRQPQHF.

On this clonotype: Because the CDR3 is missing its conserved closing phenylalanine or tryptophan, this is likely a read error. The genes are TRBV28 and TRBJ1-4; a possible D gene is TRBD1 (6 bases). Trimming stripped 3 bases from V and 5 bases from J, with 13 bases between. The CDR3 is 15 amino acids. Germline V gene lookup returns CDR1 MDHEN and CDR2 SYDVKM. Here the CDR3 reads CASSFSGTPNEKLFV. The CDR3 DNA follows: TGTGCCAGCAGTTTTTCCGGGACACCGAATGAAAAACTGTTTGTT.

This sequence joins TRBV20-1 and TRBJ2-7; D is possibly TRBD2 (6 bases). This CDR3 contains 14 residues. In germline, CDR1 is DFQATT, CDR2 SNEGSKA (reference sequence). V lost 6 bases, J lost 4 bases, and 19 bases lay in between. The DNA for the CDR3 is TGCAGTGCCCGCGAGGAGGGAGTCGGATACGAGCAGTACTTC. This encodes CSAREEGVGYEQYF.

As concerns this clonotype: At one end, the junction sequence differs from germline, possibly due to a read error. The gene calls are TRBV12-3 or TRBV12-4 and TRBJ1-5, with D tentatively TRBD1 (6 bases). The CDR3 consists of 16 residues. CDR3 nucleotides: TGTGCCAGCAGTTTGGGGGGGGCTTGTGGCAATGAGCCCCAGCATTTT. The encoded protein is CASSLGGACGNEPQHF.

A note on this clonotype: A junction end diverges from the germline sequence, so it may reflect a read error. V is TRBV11-2 and J is TRBJ2-1, with 9 bases aligning to TRBD2. The CDR3 has 14 amino acids. Looked up from germline, CDR1 is SGHAT and CDR2 is FQNNGV. In nucleotides, the CDR3 is TGTGCCAGCAGCTTAATACTCTTGGCGGGAGGGCAGTCCTTC. Its translation: CASSLILLAGGQSF.

As to this clonotype: The junction departs from the called germline gene at one end, perhaps through a read error. The gene calls are TRBV11-1 and TRBJ2-5; D is perhaps TRBD1 (6 bases). The CDR3 totals 15 residues. Germline values: CDR1 SGHAT, CDR2 FQDESV (reference sequence). CDR3 loop: CAGSRTGTSQETQYF. DNA of the CDR3: TGTGCCGGCAGTCGGACCGGGACATCCCAAGAGACCCAGTACTTC.

The chain has TRBV6-5 and TRBJ2-5; the D gene is possibly TRBD2 (5 bases). V was cut by 9 bases and J by 5 bases, with 19 bases left in between. The CDR3 spans 14 residues. Germline V CDR1 and CDR2: MNHEY, SVGAGI. The CDR3 loop is CASWESHRGETQYF. CDR3 nucleotide sequence: TGTGCCAGTTGGGAATCTCATAGAGGGGAGACCCAGTACTTC.

The J gene is TRBJ2-2, the V gene TRBV6-1; D perhaps matches TRBD1 (5 bases). The CDR3 has 16 residues. V was clipped by 7 bases and J by 10 bases, with 25 bases between them. In germline, CDR1 is MNHNS, CDR2 SASEGT. The CDR3 coding sequence is TGTGCCAGCATGCGGTTTTCGACAGTGGACATCGTGGAGCTGTTTTTT. This translates into CASMRFSTVDIVELFF.

J is TRBJ2-6 and V is TRBV4-2; D is undetermined. Germline V lookup: CDR1 LGHNA, CDR2 YNFKEQ. Trimming stripped 0 bases from V and 2 bases from J, with 20 bases between. The CDR3 has 20 amino acids. CDR3 residues: CASSQDKFETRAPGANVLTF. In DNA form, the CDR3 reads TGTGCCAGCAGCCAAGATAAGTTCGAGACAAGGGCTCCTGGGGCCAACGTCCTGACTTTC.

As to this clonotype: A single base separates this from a much larger clone, so it may be a read error. The chain is built from TRBV20-1 and TRBJ2-1; 15 nucleotides agree with TRBD2. Trimming at V came to 2 bases and at J to 0 bases, leaving 8 bases not matched to a gene. The V gene's germline CDR1 is DFQATT and CDR2 SNEGSKA (reference sequence). CDR3 length: 19 residues. The CDR3 sequence: CSARLSGLAGGSSYNEQFF. CDR3 in DNA: TGCAGTGCTAGACTTAGCGGACTAGCGGGAGGGAGCTCCTACAATGAGCAGTTCTTC.

CDR3 residues: CVSNQHSYGYTF. For the CDR3, the DNA is TGTGTGAGCAACCAACACAGCTATGGCTACACCTTC. The V gene is TRBV4-2, the J gene TRBJ1-2; no firm D call. The V gene's germline CDR1 is LGHNA and CDR2 YNFKEQ. This CDR3 comprises 12 residues.

V usage is TRBV5-6 and J usage is TRBJ2-5; possibly TRBD1 or TRBD2 for D (5 bases each). The CDR3 sequence is 16 residues long. The V end was cut by 4 bases, the J end by 5 bases, with 21 bases between. Per germline, CDR1 SGHDT and CDR2 YYEEEE. CDR3 DNA: TGTGCCAGCAGCCGGGCCCCGGGGCTAGTTTCGGAGACCCAGTACTTC. Protein sequence: CASSRAPGLVSETQYF.

This sequence joins TRBV30 and TRBJ1-2; 9 nucleotides align to TRBD1. The CDR3 consists of 17 residues. V shed 2 bases, J shed 2 bases, and the junction held 12 bases outside the gene matches. Germline V lookup: CDR1 GTSNPN, CDR2 SVGIG (reference sequence). The CDR3 bases are TGTGCCTGGAGTCGACCGGGACAGGGCGTGGGGAACTATGGCTACACCTTC. Its translation: CAWSRPGQGVGNYGYTF.

This clonotype appeared a few times. The J gene is TRBJ2-1, the V gene TRBV2; the D is unclear. Germline CDR1 and CDR2: SNHLY and FYNNEI. With 7 bases removed from V and 5 bases from J, the gap between germline ends came to 9 bases. CDR3 length: 12 residues. CDR3 DNA sequence: TGTGCCAGCACCACCTATAACAATGAGCAGTTCTTC. Amino acid sequence: CASTTYNNEQFF. The full variable domain, completed using reference TRBV2 and TRBJ2-1, is EPEVTQTPSHQVTQMGQEVILRCVPISNHLYFYWYRQILGQKVEFLVSFYNNEISEKSEIFDDQFSVERPDGSNFTLKIRSTKLEDSAMYFCASTTYNNEQFFGPGTRLTVL.

Regarding this clonotype: A much more abundant neighbour one base away suggests this may be a read error. The chain joins TRBV12-3 or TRBV12-4 to TRBJ2-3; no clear D gene. The CDR3 has 11 residues. The CDR3 DNA reads TGTGCCAGCAGTTTTTTGGATACGCATTATTTT. Protein: CASSFLDTHYF.